This TCR beta chain was identified during a study of cytomegalovirus exposure and HLA in healthy donors. Vbeta (60) and Jbeta (13) primers were used in the PCR. The data were produced by immunoSEQ multiplex PCR, yet TCRdb's version contains in-frame clones alone and is incomplete. This table holds around 250,000 clones, 81% found once. Concerning this clone itself: A junction boundary mismatches the germline segment, possibly from a read error.

The germline V gene has CDR1 SEHNR and CDR2 FQNEAQ (reference sequence). This CDR3 spans 14 amino acids. What was sequenced was PBMCs. The sequence derives from a woman aged 55 to 70 in good health and CMV-seropositive. V gene TRBV7-9 combines with J gene TRBJ1-5; unclear D gene. The CDR3 region is CSSSLESSNQPQHF. DNA for the CDR3: TGTTCCAGCAGCTTAGAGAGCAGCAATCAGCCCCAGCATTTT.